The 2 T cell receptor beta chains in this list originate from one sample, sequenced in a study of T cell responses to AZD1222 COVID-19 vaccine. This table comes from immunoSEQ multiplex PCR, and its TCRdb copy is limited to in-frame clones, with some not included. In the table there are roughly 90,000 clones, 75% to 95% of which are singletons. The specimen was peripheral blood, collected on day 0 of MenACWY control vaccination. Receptors were obtained from an adult in good health.

V is TRBV28 and J is TRBJ2-5, with 8 bases that match TRBD2. The germline CDR1 and CDR2 sequences are MDHEN and SYDVKM. This CDR3 is 15 amino acids long. Trimming took 6 bases from V and 5 from J; bases not matched to a gene: 11. CDR3 region: CASSTPRGAVETQYF. CDR3 nucleotides: TGTGCCAGCAGCACGCCGCGGGGGGCAGTGGAGACCCAGTACTTC.

The CDR3: CASSPLDAAKNIQYF. The CDR3 nucleotides read TGTGCCAGCTCACCCCTGGACGCAGCCAAAAACATTCAGTACTTC. The rearrangement uses TRBV18 and TRBJ2-4; D is undetermined. The CDR3 is made up of 15 amino acids. Germline loops: CDR1 KGHSH, CDR2 LQKENI. V lost 3 bases to trimming and J lost 0 bases, with 9 bases between them.